The 10 T cell receptor beta chains presented below share a single source sample, sequenced in a study of neurological immune-mediated disorders. TCRdb independently ran MiXCR on the 5' RACE reads; one entry per CDR3 protein. The data show 55,000 to 70,000 distinct CDR3 sequences, roughly 5.6% seen once. The sequencing input was PBMCs. These TCRs come from a human donor with multiple sclerosis. The donor label of this sample is uncertain.

This clonotype was seen at least ten times. The chain employs TRBV6-6 and TRBJ1-1, with no clear D. Trimming removed 8 bases at V and 5 bases at J, with 12 bases between. The CDR3 length is 12 residues. The germline V gene encodes CDR1 MNHNY and CDR2 SVGAGI (reference sequence). In DNA, the CDR3 is TGTGCCAGCGAACCGGTCGGGACTGAAGCTTTCTTT. This encodes CASEPVGTEAFF.

This clonotype was seen ten or more times. The chain links TRBV7-2 to TRBJ2-1; D is unclear. CDR3 length equals 14 residues. Germline CDR1 SGHTA, CDR2 FQGNSA. Between the trimmed V and J ends, which lost 4 bases and 7 bases, there was a span of 14 bases. The CDR3: CASSSLLWVNEQFF. Written as DNA, the CDR3 is TGTGCCAGCAGCTCCCTTTTGTGGGTAAATGAGCAGTTCTTC.

This clonotype was counted ten times or more. The CDR3 DNA reads TGCGCCAGCAGCTCGACAAGCTCGCTCGCGAACACCGGGGAGCTGTTTTTT. Translated: CASSSTSSLANTGELFF. This chain links TRBV5-1 with TRBJ2-2, with D unresolved. The CDR3 has 17 amino acids. Per the germline V gene, CDR1 is SGHRS and CDR2 is YFSETQ. Deletions cut 3 bases from V and 0 bases from J, with 15 bases between.

The chain has TRBV3-1 and TRBJ2-7; D is perhaps TRBD1 or TRBD2 (5 bases each). Germline V gene sequence: CDR1 LGHDT, CDR2 YNNKEL (reference sequence). The CDR3 loop spans 15 amino acids. Trimming took 3 bases from V and 2 from J, leaving 14 bases between them. CDR3 loop: CASSHPWGNTYEQYF. DNA of the CDR3: TGTGCCAGCAGCCACCCCTGGGGGAACACCTACGAGCAGTACTTC.

This clonotype was counted ten times or more. The chain is built from TRBV5-1 and TRBJ2-2; D ambiguous. The V and J ends lost 1 base and 8 bases respectively, with 15 bases between them. Per the germline V gene, CDR1 is SGHRS and CDR2 is YFSETQ. The CDR3 totals 15 residues. CDR3 amino acids: CASSLSVATTGELFF. The CDR3 nucleotides read TGCGCCAGCAGCTTGTCGGTAGCAACGACTGGGGAGCTGTTTTTT. Complete variable domain (other parts from reference TRBV5-1 and TRBJ2-2): KAGVTQTPRYLIKTRGQQVTLSCSPISGHRSVSWYQQTPGQGLQFLFEYFSETQRNKGNFPGRFSGRQFSNSRSEMNVSTLELGDSALYLCASSLSVATTGELFFGEGSRLTVL.

This clonotype has at least ten counts. The CDR3 DNA reads as TGCAGTGCCAGCTCTGGAAACACCATATATTTT. This codes for CSASSGNTIYF. The chain recombines TRBV20-1 with TRBJ1-3; D gene uncertain. Germline V lookup: CDR1 DFQATT, CDR2 SNEGSKA (reference sequence). The V and J ends lost 6 bases and 0 bases respectively, with 3 bases between them. The length of the CDR3 is 11 residues.

This clonotype has just one count. This sequence joins TRBV29-1 and TRBJ2-3; D uncertain. V gave up 3 bases and J gave up 12 bases, with 25 bases separating them. Germline V lookup: CDR1 SQVTM, CDR2 ANQGSEA. This CDR3 has 15 amino acids. The CDR3 spells CSVDKVFLHRYKQYF. The CDR3 coding sequence is TGCAGCGTTGATAAGGTTTTCCTTCACCGATATAAACAGTATTTT.

There are many counts of this clonotype. This chain connects TRBV5-1 to TRBJ2-1, with D uncertain. Trimming stripped 0 bases from V and 10 bases from J, with 14 bases between. This CDR3 is built from 14 residues. Germline lookup yields CDR1 SGHRS and CDR2 YFSETQ. The CDR3 nucleotides read TGCGCCAGCAGCTTGGGTGGGGTGGGTGAAGAGCAGTTCTTC. Translated: CASSLGGVGEEQFF.

This clonotype was observed at least ten times. The rearrangement links TRBV5-1 to TRBJ2-5; D remains ambiguous. Trimming pared 4 bases from V and 4 bases from J, leaving 11 bases between. Germline CDR1 and CDR2: SGHRS and YFSETQ. CDR3 length: 13 amino acids. The CDR3 DNA reads as TGCGCCAGCAGCAGCAACACCGGAGAGACCCAGTACTTC. This translates into CASSSNTGETQYF. Using reference TRBV5-1 and TRBJ2-5 for the parts outside the CDR3, the full variable domain is KAGVTQTPRYLIKTRGQQVTLSCSPISGHRSVSWYQQTPGQGLQFLFEYFSETQRNKGNFPGRFSGRQFSNSRSEMNVSTLELGDSALYLCASSSNTGETQYFGPGTRLLVL.

This clonotype was observed many times. The chain combines TRBV5-1 with TRBJ2-1; D is undetermined. Per germline, CDR1 SGHRS and CDR2 YFSETQ. CDR3 length: 15 amino acids. V lost 4 bases, J lost 0 bases, and 11 bases lay in between. This CDR3 is CASSPAPSSYNEQFF. The CDR3 DNA sequence: TGCGCCAGCAGCCCGGCCCCGAGCTCCTACAATGAGCAGTTCTTC. Drawing the rest from reference TRBV5-1 and TRBJ2-1, the complete variable domain is KAGVTQTPRYLIKTRGQQVTLSCSPISGHRSVSWYQQTPGQGLQFLFEYFSETQRNKGNFPGRFSGRQFSNSRSEMNVSTLELGDSALYLCASSPAPSSYNEQFFGPGTRLTVL.